This T cell receptor beta chain was found in a study of human thymus T cells. Findings and caveats of the study: Thymic repertoires from unrelated individuals overlapped highly, related research reported. V and J gene usage appeared biased in thymic and blood repertoires.

Resections were taken during corrective heart surgery, and the thymus tissue came from these. Among the donors, all were healthy Finnish infants having corrective surgery for congenital heart defects. A remark on this clone: Its antigen is not known.

Using immunoSEQ multiplex PCR, the repertoire was profiled, and TCRdb retains in-frame clones only, with some absent. The table records some 78,000 clones, roughly 97% of them present only once. The germline CDR1 and CDR2 sequences are SGHRS and YFSETQ. This CDR3 contains 18 residues. The V end lost 3 bases, the J end lost 2 bases, and 21 bases lay between the germline ends. This sequence was found in a boy under three years old with a congenital heart defect but otherwise immunologically healthy. The genes are TRBV5-1 and TRBJ2-1; D is possibly TRBD2 (5 bases). The sequencing sample was made of thymus tissue. The CDR3 sequence: CASSCDSRALTAYNEQFF. The CDR3, as DNA: TGCGCCAGCAGCTGTGACTCGAGGGCTTTAACCGCCTACAATGAGCAGTTCTTC.